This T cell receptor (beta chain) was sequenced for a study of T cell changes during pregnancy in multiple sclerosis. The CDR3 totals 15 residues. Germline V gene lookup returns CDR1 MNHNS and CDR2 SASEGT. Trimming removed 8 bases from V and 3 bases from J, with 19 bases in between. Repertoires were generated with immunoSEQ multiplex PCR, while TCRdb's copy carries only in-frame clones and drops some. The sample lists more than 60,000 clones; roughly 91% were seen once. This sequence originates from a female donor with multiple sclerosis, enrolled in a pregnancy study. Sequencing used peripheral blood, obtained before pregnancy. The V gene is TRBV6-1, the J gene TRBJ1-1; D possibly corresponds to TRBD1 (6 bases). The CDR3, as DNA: TGTGCCAGCGGACAGCGTATTTGGGGAGACACTGAAGCTTTCTTT. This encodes CASGQRIWGDTEAFF.